This TCR beta chain was identified during a study of graft-versus-host responses after intestinal transplantation. Here immunoSEQ multiplex PCR was the method, and the copy in TCRdb shows in-frame clones only, minus some. The repertoire consists of roughly 3,300 clones, with about 93% occurring once and the leading ten covering 3% to 4.5%. Study-wide results and caveats: GvH clones appeared in recipient marrow, some first in ileum or blood.

CDR1 and CDR2 from the germline V gene are SGHNT and YYREEE (reference sequence). The CDR3 sequence is 14 residues long. Between the trimmed V and J ends, which lost 0 bases and 2 bases, there was a span of 5 bases. On this clone: Its antigen remains unknown.

The chain is built from TRBV5-4 and TRBJ2-2; D gene ambiguous. This receptor was identified in a human patient who received an intestinal transplant, so some T cells may come from the graft donor. The sequenced sample was bone marrow, obtained 350 to 400 days after transplant. CDR3 residues: CASSLDINTGELFF. Here the CDR3 DNA reads TGTGCCAGCAGCTTGGACATTAACACCGGGGAGCTGTTTTTT.